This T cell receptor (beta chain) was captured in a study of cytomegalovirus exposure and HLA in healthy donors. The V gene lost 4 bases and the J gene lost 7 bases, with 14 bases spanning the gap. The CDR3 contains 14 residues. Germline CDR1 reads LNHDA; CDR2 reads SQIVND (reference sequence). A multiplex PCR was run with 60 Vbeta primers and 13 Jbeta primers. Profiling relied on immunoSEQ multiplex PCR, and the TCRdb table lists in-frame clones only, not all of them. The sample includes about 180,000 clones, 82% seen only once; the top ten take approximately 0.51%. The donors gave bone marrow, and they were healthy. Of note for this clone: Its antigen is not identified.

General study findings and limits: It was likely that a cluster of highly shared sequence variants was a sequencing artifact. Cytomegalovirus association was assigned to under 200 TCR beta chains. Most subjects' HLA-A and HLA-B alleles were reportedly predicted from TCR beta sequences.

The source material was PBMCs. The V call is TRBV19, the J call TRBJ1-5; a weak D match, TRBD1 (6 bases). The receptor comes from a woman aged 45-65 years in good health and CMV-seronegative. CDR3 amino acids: CASSTWGLGQPQHF. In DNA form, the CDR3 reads TGTGCCAGTAGTACATGGGGGCTAGGGCAGCCCCAGCATTTT. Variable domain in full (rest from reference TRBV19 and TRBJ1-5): DGGITQSPKYLFRKEGQNVTLSCEQNLNHDAMYWYRQDPGQGLRLIYYSQIVNDFQKGDIAEGYSVSREKKESFPLTVTSAQKNPTAFYLCASSTWGLGQPQHFGDGTRLSIL.